This TCR beta chain emerged from a study of response to subunit inactivated influenza vaccine. The V end lost 5 bases, the J end lost 4 bases, and 16 bases lay between the germline ends. Germline CDR1 SGHRS, CDR2 YFSETQ. The CDR3 is made up of 15 amino acids. MiXCR, applied by TCRdb to the RT-PCR reads, yields one record per CDR3 protein. Of 400,000 to 550,000 distinct CDR3 sequences listed, roughly 27% are singletons. This clonotype has more than one count but fewer than ten. The J gene is TRBJ2-1, the V gene TRBV5-1; the D gene is possibly TRBD2 (7 bases). The sample consisted of CD4+ T cells sorted from PBMCs, taken roughly 5 days after vaccination. This clonotype was sampled from a man aged 50 to 59 who received an inactivated influenza vaccine. The CDR3 DNA follows: TGCGCCAGCAGGGCCGGGGGGACAACATACAATGAGCAGTTCTTC. Amino acids: CASRAGGTTYNEQFF.